Included here is one T cell receptor (beta chain) sequence, with context. The target of this receptor is not known. Base quality data are lacking; no much larger clone is found one base away. Other DNA variants within this sample encode the same CDR3. Spanning cysteine to phenylalanine, the CDR3 consists of 15 amino acids. The CDR3 DNA has 45 bases and is translated from base 1. A distance of 6 bases separates the germline ends of V and J, which lose 0 bases and 0 bases respectively. The germline V gene yields SGHTA for CDR1 and FQGNSA for CDR2. These data belong to a study of blood T cell repertoires in COVID-19 (TCRdb year 2020). Some background on the complete study: Samples from collaborators originated in the United States, Italy and Spain and spanned both the acute and convalescent phases of COVID-19. The prospective study material was composed of cDNA or gDNA derived from T cells, B-cell-depleted T cells, or PBMCs. The dataset comprised deeply sampled blood TCRbeta repertoires from subjects exposed to, actively infected with, or recovered from COVID-19. The repertoires were made available in a free public database intended to serve as a resource for research on the immune response to SARS-CoV-2. Samples were obtained from the ongoing ImmuneRACE study (first 160 participants) and from over 1,000 subjects provided by 6 global collaborators. Nearly every sample came with metadata listing a de-identified subject ID, COVID-19 status, age in years and sex. Where HLA class I and class II types were available, the types were taken from metadata supplied by the sample provider, not from assay-based typing.

Collaborating institutions collected whole blood in K2EDTA tubes following their own protocols. For TCRbeta analysis, collaborators shipped samples as frozen whole blood, isolated PBMCs, or DNA extracted from either of those sample types. The paper as a whole reports these results and caveats: The quantity of clinical and demographic metadata differed by source and by participant and was supplied without curation.

The immunoSEQ Assay, a bias-controlled multiplex PCR, was used to amplify TCRbeta CDR3 regions from genomic DNA. The original pipeline was this. Nucleated cell counts per sample were estimated from amplification of reference gene primers within the assay. To quantify the absolute abundance of each unique TCRbeta CDR3 rearrangement, sequence reads were collapsed and filtered. Productive Simpson clonality was computed per sample as the square root of Simpson's diversity index over productive rearrangements. TCRdb took over this immuneACCESS table, retaining in-frame rearrangements with V and J assigned. Such tables are incomplete; in checked studies, under half of the missing clones stem from an unresolved V gene, and the remainder is unexplained. Clone size and the V and J calls come from that table; the DNA yielded D and trimming. This sample lists some 180,000 clones; 75% to 90% were detected once. The ten top clones hold around 7% of the sample.

Recombination connected TRBV7-2 to TRBJ2-1; TRBD2 is a possible D gene, resting on 5 matching bases. Sequences were obtained from peripheral blood. The source of this sequence is a man aged 40-55 years with acute or convalescent COVID-19. The base sequence is TGTGCCAGCAGCTTAGCGGGGAGCTCCTACAATGAGCAGTTCTTC. Translation gives CASSLAGSSYNEQFF.